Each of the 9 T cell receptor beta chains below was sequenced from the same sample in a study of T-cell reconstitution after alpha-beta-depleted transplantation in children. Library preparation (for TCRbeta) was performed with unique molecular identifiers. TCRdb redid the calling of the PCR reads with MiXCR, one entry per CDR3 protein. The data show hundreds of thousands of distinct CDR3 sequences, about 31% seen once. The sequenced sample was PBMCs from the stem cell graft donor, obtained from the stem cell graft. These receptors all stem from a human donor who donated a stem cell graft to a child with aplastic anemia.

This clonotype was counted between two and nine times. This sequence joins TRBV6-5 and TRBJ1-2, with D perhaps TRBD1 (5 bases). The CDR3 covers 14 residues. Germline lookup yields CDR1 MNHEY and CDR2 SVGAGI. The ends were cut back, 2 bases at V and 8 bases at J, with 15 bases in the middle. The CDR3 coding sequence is TGTGCCAGCAGTTACGGCTCGGGGGAGGGGGGCTACACCTTC. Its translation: CASSYGSGEGGYTF.

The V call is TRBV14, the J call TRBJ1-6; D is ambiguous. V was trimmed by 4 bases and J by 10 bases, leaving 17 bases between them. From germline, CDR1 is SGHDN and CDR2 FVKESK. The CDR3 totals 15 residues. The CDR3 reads CASSPPGVGYSPLHF. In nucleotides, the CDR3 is TGTGCCAGCAGCCCGCCCGGGGTGGGGTACTCACCCCTCCACTTT. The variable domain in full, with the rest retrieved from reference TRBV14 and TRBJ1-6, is EAGVTQFPSHSVIEKGQTVTLRCDPISGHDNLYWYRRVMGKEIKFLLHFVKESKQDESGMPNNRFLAERTGGTYSTLKVQPAELEDSGVYFCASSPPGVGYSPLHFGNGTRLTVT.

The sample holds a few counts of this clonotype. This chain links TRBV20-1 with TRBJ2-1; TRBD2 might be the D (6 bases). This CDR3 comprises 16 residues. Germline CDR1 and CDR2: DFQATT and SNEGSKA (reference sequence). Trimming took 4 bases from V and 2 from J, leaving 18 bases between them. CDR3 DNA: TGCAGTGCTAAAAGCACGGGACTCCAGGCCTACAATGAGCAGTTCTTC. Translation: CSAKSTGLQAYNEQFF.

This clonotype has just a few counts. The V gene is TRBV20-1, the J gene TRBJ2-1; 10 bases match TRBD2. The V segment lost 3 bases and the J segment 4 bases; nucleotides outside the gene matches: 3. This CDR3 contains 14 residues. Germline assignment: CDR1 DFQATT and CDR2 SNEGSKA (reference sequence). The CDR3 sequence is CSASSSGRYNEQFF. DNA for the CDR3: TGCAGTGCTAGTAGTAGCGGGAGGTACAATGAGCAGTTCTTC.

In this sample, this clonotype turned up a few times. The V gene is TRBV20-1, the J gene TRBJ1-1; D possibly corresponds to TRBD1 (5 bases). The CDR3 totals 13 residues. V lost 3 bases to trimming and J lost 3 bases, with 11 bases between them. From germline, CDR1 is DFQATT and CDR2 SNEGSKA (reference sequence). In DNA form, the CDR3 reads TGCAGTGCTAGGGGGCCTTGGGACACTGAAGCTTTCTTT. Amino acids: CSARGPWDTEAFF.

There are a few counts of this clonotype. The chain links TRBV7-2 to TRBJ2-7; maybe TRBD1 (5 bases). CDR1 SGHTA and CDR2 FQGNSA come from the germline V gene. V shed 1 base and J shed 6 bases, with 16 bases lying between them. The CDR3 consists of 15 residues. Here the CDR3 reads CASSLGAAGIPEQYF. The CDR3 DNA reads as TGTGCCAGCAGCTTAGGGGCGGCAGGGATTCCCGAGCAGTACTTC. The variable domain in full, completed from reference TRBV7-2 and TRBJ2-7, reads GAGVSQSPSNKVTEKGKDVELRCDPISGHTALYWYRQSLGQGLEFLIYFQGNSAPDKSGLPSDRFSAERTGGSVSTLTIQRTQQEDSAVYLCASSLGAAGIPEQYFGPGTRLTVT.

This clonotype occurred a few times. DNA of the CDR3: TGTGCCAGCAGCTTAAGTGCGACAGCTAGTAGGTACGAGCAGTACTTC. Amino acid sequence: CASSLSATASRYEQYF. The chain joins TRBV13 to TRBJ2-7, with D possibly TRBD1 on 5 matching bases. This CDR3 is 16 amino acids long. V was shortened by 2 bases and J by 4 bases, with 18 bases between the two germline ends. Germline loops: CDR1 PRHDT, CDR2 FYEKMQ (reference sequence).

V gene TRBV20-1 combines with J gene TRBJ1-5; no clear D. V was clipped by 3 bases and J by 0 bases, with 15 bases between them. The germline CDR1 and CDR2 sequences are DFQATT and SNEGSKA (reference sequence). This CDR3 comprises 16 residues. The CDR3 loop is CSARALLDYSNQPQHF. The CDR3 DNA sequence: TGCAGTGCTAGGGCCCTATTGGATTATAGCAATCAGCCCCAGCATTTT.

CDR3 loop: CASSSFAGLAKNIQYF. CDR3 DNA: TGTGCCAGTAGTAGTTTTGCGGGACTAGCCAAAAACATTCAGTACTTC. This sequence joins TRBV19 and TRBJ2-4, with D perhaps TRBD2 (6 bases). Deletions cut 4 bases from V and 0 bases from J, with 13 bases between. CDR1 and CDR2 (germline): LNHDA, SQIVND (reference sequence). The CDR3 consists of 16 residues.